These T cell receptor beta chains were read from a single sample in a study of T cells in Graves' hyperthyroidism and ophthalmopathy. One entry per CDR3 protein, called by TCRdb with MiXCR from the multiplex PCR reads. The repertoire holds about 380,000 distinct CDR3 sequences, with over 11% as singletons. The sample consisted of blood. These receptor sequences come from an older woman with Graves' hyperthyroidism. Both conserved end residues are trimmed from each CDR3.

V: TRBV5-1; CDR3: ASSPGQGGTGELF
V: TRBV7-2; CDR3: ASSLLSGSSDTQY
V: TRBV11-2; CDR3: ASRQLRDHQETQY
V: TRBV6-2/TRBV6-3; CDR3: ASSYSTSGRLEQY
V: TRBV5-1; CDR3: ASSYTGAATGELF
V: TRBV6-5; CDR3: ASSYGRGPTEAF
V: TRBV2; CDR3: ASSPVREQY
V: TRBV5-6; CDR3: ASSQEGVDTQY
V: TRBV29-1; CDR3: SVYSTGELF
V: TRBV13; CDR3: ASSPQDRGPGEQY
V: TRBV5-1; CDR3: ASSPRAGVRDTQY
V: TRBV3-1; CDR3: ASSQDLAVQETQY
V: TRBV28; CDR3: ASSSNRQSEAF
V: TRBV12-3/TRBV12-4; CDR3: ASSGTGGYTQY
V: TRBV30; CDR3: AGRDRGRRSTGELF
V: TRBV10-2; CDR3: ASSEPADYTDTQY
V: TRBV19; CDR3: ASSTEQGPYEQY
V: TRBV11-2; CDR3: ASSLVWGARTGELF
V: TRBV28; CDR3: ASSSPVGTDTQY
V: TRBV5-4; CDR3: ASSLDSNSPLH
V: TRBV11-1; CDR3: ASSFGGAGTDTQY
V: TRBV6-5; CDR3: ASSYRSERERSTQY
V: TRBV11-2; CDR3: ASSLGTTGGYSPLH
V: TRBV5-8; CDR3: ASSLPEAYGYT
V: TRBV9; CDR3: ASSVEAGAVDEQF
V: TRBV6-1; CDR3: ASSLQGALGETQY
V: TRBV24-1; CDR3: ATSDPTSGNTIY
V: TRBV12-3/TRBV12-4; CDR3: ASSLRTQGTNEKLF
V: TRBV6-1; CDR3: ASRRDTTSPLH
V: TRBV28; CDR3: ASNRGSGSPRTQY
V: TRBV2; CDR3: ASSPPQGTGYNEQF
V: TRBV19; CDR3: ASSISSGGMAKNIQY
V: TRBV24-1; CDR3: ATSDLGQEETQY
V: TRBV30; CDR3: AWSVSYSYEQY
V: TRBV24-1; CDR3: ATSEPRDNTGELF
V: TRBV19; CDR3: ASTINRERMNTEAF
V: TRBV28; CDR3: ASSHDRGSYNEQF
V: TRBV2; CDR3: ASSETLDTGGYEQF
V: TRBV19; CDR3: ASTVGGRANYGYT
V: TRBV24-1; CDR3: AISGGGNEQF
V: TRBV29-1; CDR3: SVDLTGVETQY
V: TRBV20-1; CDR3: SAIRDSRGPGETQY
V: TRBV5-5; CDR3: ASSLAEGWAYGYT
V: TRBV18; CDR3: ASCGGQGPYEQY
V: TRBV12-3/TRBV12-4; CDR3: ASSFGRATGERYGYT
V: TRBV4-1; CDR3: ASSQDLQRSNQPQH
V: TRBV7-9; CDR3: ASSLQAGMNTGELF
V: TRBV6-1; CDR3: ASSEAGVVPSTDTQY
V: TRBV2; CDR3: ASCDTRVGTDTQY
V: TRBV29-1; CDR3: SVEEGQLGTYNEQF
V: TRBV27; CDR3: ASSSRGGSKTQY